This T cell receptor beta chain comes out of a study of patients and donors after allogeneic stem cell transplantation. This CDR3 contains 15 residues. CDR1 and CDR2 (germline): MNHEY, SMNVEV (reference sequence). The germline V and J ends were trimmed by 5 bases and 0 bases, with 8 bases remaining between them. TCRdb recomputed calls from the RT-PCR reads with MiXCR, one row per CDR3 protein. The sample consists of 110,000 or so distinct CDR3 sequences, 35% of them appearing once. This clonotype was detected ten times or more. The TCR originated in a human donor who was either an allogeneic HSCT recipient or a stem cell or donor lymphocyte infusion donor (not recorded which). It is not recorded whose cells these are; they may come from a transplant donor. This chain connects TRBV27 to TRBJ2-6; D may be TRBD2 (5 bases). Sample: blood, either unsorted or a sorted T cell fraction (not recorded which). DNA of the CDR3: TGTGCCAGCAGTGGGAGTTACTCTGGGGCCAACGTCCTGACTTTC. Its translation: CASSGSYSGANVLTF. The full variable domain, completed using reference TRBV27 and TRBJ2-6, is EAQVTQNPRYLITVTGKKLTVTCSQNMNHEYMSWYRQDPGLGLRQIYYSMNVEVTDKGDVPEGYKVSRKEKRNFPLILESPSPNQTSLYFCASSGSYSGANVLTFGAGSRLTVL.